A selection of T cell receptor beta chains follows, all from one sample in a study of shared clonotypes between healthy human individuals. Data came from immunoSEQ multiplex PCR; TCRdb stores just in-frame clones and leaves some out. Found here are some 1 million clones, about 75% of them singletons; the top ten hold over 1.3%. Material for sequencing was memory CD4+ T cells sorted from blood. These receptors were obtained from a young man in good health. The CDR3 runs from the conserved cysteine through the conserved F or W. D genes are given only for firm matches. Some rows have no size entry. The others give once, few or many, or a class for an expanded clone.

abundance	j_gene	v_gene	d_gene	CDR3nt	CDR3aa
NA	TRBJ2-5	TRBV5-1	TRBD2	TGCGCCAGCAGCTATAGTAGCGGGGAGACCCAGTACTTC	CASSYSSGETQYF
few	TRBJ2-1	TRBV7-2	TRBD2	TGTGCCAGCAGCTCGTTAGCGGGAGGGTTCTACAATGAGCAGTTCTTC	CASSSLAGGFYNEQFF
NA	TRBJ2-3	TRBV28	TRBD2	TGTGCCAGCAGTCCACCAGCGGGGGGGGGCACAGATACGCAGTATTTT	CASSPPAGGGTDTQYF
NA	TRBJ2-5	TRBV4-1	TRBD2	TGCGCCAGCAGCCAAGAAGATCCCGGAGGGACTAGCAATAAAGAGACCCAGTACTTC	CASSQEDPGGTSNKETQYF
once	TRBJ1-1	TRBV28	NA	TGTGCCAGCAGTCCCTTCGGTCTGGGCCCTGAAGCTTTCTTT	CASSPFGLGPEAFF
NA	TRBJ1-3	TRBV5-6	NA	TGTGCCAGCAGCTTGGCTCGAGTCCGGCAGGGAGAGGCTGGAAACACCATATATTTT	CASSLARVRQGEAGNTIYF
NA	TRBJ1-2	TRBV5-1	NA	TGCGCCAGCAGCTTGGCCTTTCGACAGGCTAACTATGGCTACACCTTC	CASSLAFRQANYGYTF
NA	TRBJ1-6	TRBV10-3	NA	TGTGCCATCAGTGATGTATTTATTGGGGGTCGTAATTCACCCCTCCACTTT	CAISDVFIGGRNSPLHF
NA	TRBJ1-1	TRBV10-2	TRBD1	TGCGCCAGCAGTGATTGGGCAGGGGGAGGCACTGAAGCTTTCTTT	CASSDWAGGGTEAFF
NA	TRBJ1-2	TRBV2	TRBD1	TGTGCCTTCACAAAAAGACAGGGAGACGGCTACACCTTC	CAFTKRQGDGYTF
NA	TRBJ2-2	TRBV7-9	NA	TGTGCCAGCAGCTTCTTTCAGACGAACACCGGGGAGCTGTTTTTT	CASSFFQTNTGELFF
NA	TRBJ1-3	TRBV5-6	NA	TGTGCCAGCAGCTTGGCTCGGGGACTCTCTGGAAACACCATATATTTT	CASSLARGLSGNTIYF
NA	TRBJ1-5	TRBV19	NA	TGTGCCAGTAGTCGGAGCAATCAGCCCCAGCATTTT	CASSRSNQPQHF
NA	TRBJ1-4	TRBV14	NA	TGTGCCAGCAGCGAACAGTTTGCAACTAATGAAAAACTGTTTTTT	CASSEQFATNEKLFF
NA	TRBJ1-5	TRBV6-6	NA	TGTGCCAGCAGTCGAGGCAGGGGAGGCAATCAGCCCCAGCATTTT	CASSRGRGGNQPQHF
NA	TRBJ2-7	TRBV12-2	NA	TGTGCAAGTCGCTTAGTGCGGGGCGGGAGCTCTTACGAGCAGTACTTC	CASRLVRGGSSYEQYF
NA	TRBJ2-2	TRBV11-3	NA	TGTGCCAGCAGCTCGTGGCGGTCGAACACCGGGGAGCTGTTTTTT	CASSSWRSNTGELFF
NA	TRBJ2-1	TRBV27	TRBD2	TGTGCCAGCAGTTTATCTATTGGGGCCCTAGCGGGAGGGCTTAATGAGCAGTTCTTC	CASSLSIGALAGGLNEQFF
many	TRBJ2-7	TRBV11-2	NA	TGTGCCAGCAGCTTAGGTCCAGGAAGCTACGAGCAGTACTTC	CASSLGPGSYEQYF
once	TRBJ2-4	TRBV29-1	NA	TGCAGCGTTGGGACAGACCCGTCAAAAAACATTCAGTACTTC	CSVGTDPSKNIQYF
NA	TRBJ1-4	TRBV25-1	NA	TGTGCCAGCAGTGAATCAAACAGGCGATCAACTAATGAAAAACTGTTTTTT	CASSESNRRSTNEKLFF
many	TRBJ1-6	TRBV11-2	TRBD1	TGTGCCAGCAGCTTATACCAGACAAGGTCAGGGGGGTATTCACCCCTCCACTTT	CASSLYQTRSGGYSPLHF
NA	TRBJ2-2	TRBV7-3	NA	TGTGCCAGCAGCCCGACAGCTTCCACCGGGGAGCTGTTTTTT	CASSPTASTGELFF
NA	TRBJ2-7	TRBV15	NA	TGTGCCACCAGCAGAGAGGTCGGTGAGCAGTACTTC	CATSREVGEQYF
NA	TRBJ2-6	TRBV6-4	NA	TGTGCCAGCAGTCAACAGGGAGCTGGGGCCAACGTCCTGACTTTC	CASSQQGAGANVLTF
NA	TRBJ2-5	TRBV7-9	NA	TGTGCCAGCAGCCCGTCTCGGGCCGCGGAGACCCAGTACTTC	CASSPSRAAETQYF
NA	TRBJ1-1	TRBV5-4	NA	TGTGCCAGCAGCTCCCCCGTGCAGGGCGGGACTGAAGCTTTCTTT	CASSSPVQGGTEAFF
NA	TRBJ2-2	TRBV27	NA	TGTGCCAGCAGTTTGAGGGGCTCCGGGGAGCTGTTTTTT	CASSLRGSGELFF
NA	TRBJ1-2	TRBV28	TRBD1	TGTGCCAGCAGTTCACAGGGGAGAGCTAACTATGGCTACACCTTC	CASSSQGRANYGYTF
NA	TRBJ1-3	TRBV15	NA	TGTGCCACCAGCAGAGATCCAAAGGGCTCCTCTGGAAACACCATATATTTT	CATSRDPKGSSGNTIYF
NA	TRBJ2-2	TRBV11-2	NA	TGTGCCAGCAGCTTTCTCCTGGGTTCCGGGGAGCTGTTTTTT	CASSFLLGSGELFF
few	TRBJ2-5	TRBV25-1	NA	TGTGCCAGCGCCGCCAGCCAAGAGACCCAGTACTTC	CASAASQETQYF
NA	TRBJ1-2	TRBV19	NA	TGTGCCAGTAGTAATCCCCGGGACATCACTAACTATGGCTACACCTTC	CASSNPRDITNYGYTF
NA	TRBJ2-3	TRBV2	TRBD2	TGTGCCAGCAGTGGAAATAGCGGGAAGGCAGATACGCAGTATTTT	CASSGNSGKADTQYF
NA	TRBJ2-1	TRBV2	NA	TGTGCCAGCAGTGCGGCAGGGGGGAATGAGCAGTTCTTC	CASSAAGGNEQFF
NA	TRBJ1-4	TRBV11-2	TRBD1	TGTGCCAGCAGCCCTGTGGGGACAGGGGTTGAAAAACTGTTTTTT	CASSPVGTGVEKLFF
NA	TRBJ2-7	TRBV5-1	NA	TGCGCCAGCAGCTTGGCAGGGAACGAGCAGTACTTC	CASSLAGNEQYF
NA	TRBJ2-2	TRBV28	TRBD1	TGTGCCAGCAGTTTGACACAGGGGGGCGGCGGGGAGCTGTTTTTT	CASSLTQGGGGELFF
once	TRBJ2-5	TRBV15	NA	TGTGCCACCAGCGGAACGGGACACCAAGAGACCCAGTACTTC	CATSGTGHQETQYF
once	TRBJ2-7	TRBV10-3	TRBD2	TGTGCCAACGGAGGCGGGAGCTACGAGCAGTACTTC	CANGGGSYEQYF
few	TRBJ2-1	TRBV18	NA	TGTGCCAGCTCGAGGAGTAGCTCCTACAATGAGCAGTTCTTC	CASSRSSSYNEQFF
NA	TRBJ1-6	TRBV4-1	TRBD1	TGCGCCAGCAGCCTATATCCGGACAGGGGGAATAATTCACCCCTCCACTTT	CASSLYPDRGNNSPLHF
NA	TRBJ2-1	TRBV5-1	NA	TGCGCCAGCAGCTTGGGAATAGACAGCTACAATGAGCAGTTCTTC	CASSLGIDSYNEQFF
many	TRBJ1-5	TRBV27	TRBD1	TGTGCCAGCGCCTACTCAGGGGGAAGCAATCAGCCCCAGCATTTT	CASAYSGGSNQPQHF
NA	TRBJ1-1	TRBV18	NA	TGTGCCAGCTCACCAGTGTTAGCTCGAGGGGGAACTGAAGCTTTCTTT	CASSPVLARGGTEAFF
NA	TRBJ1-2	TRBV21-1	NA	TGTGCCAGCAGCAAAGCGGAAGGGGGACAGCTCCACTATGGCTACACCTTC	CASSKAEGGQLHYGYTF
NA	TRBJ2-1	TRBV5-4	TRBD1	TGTGCCAGCAGCCCCGACAGGGCCTACAATGAGCAGTTCTTC	CASSPDRAYNEQFF
NA	TRBJ1-2	TRBV27	NA	TGTGCCAGCAGTGCCCGGTCGGGTTTTACTTTCTATGGCTACACCTTC	CASSARSGFTFYGYTF
NA	TRBJ2-1	TRBV20-1	NA	TGCAGTGCTCTAAAGGGGAATGAGCAGTTCTTC	CSALKGNEQFF
NA	TRBJ1-1	TRBV2	TRBD1	TGTGCCAGCAGTGTCCAGGGGGCAGGGGTGAACACTGAAGCTTTCTTT	CASSVQGAGVNTEAFF
once	TRBJ1-2	TRBV28	NA	TGTGCCAGCAGTTTAGCCAGGGAAAGCTATGGCTACACCTTC	CASSLARESYGYTF
NA	TRBJ2-7	TRBV2	TRBD1	TGTGCCACCCGCCGGACAGGAACCCACGAGCAGTACTTC	CATRRTGTHEQYF
NA	TRBJ2-3	TRBV5-4	TRBD1	TGTGCCAGCAGCTCGGACAGGGGATACACAGATACGCAGTATTTT	CASSSDRGYTDTQYF
NA	TRBJ2-3	TRBV19	TRBD2	TGTGCCAGTAGTATTGGAGCCGGACTAGCGCTAGGCACAGATACGCAGTATTTT	CASSIGAGLALGTDTQYF
NA	TRBJ2-7	TRBV7-2	NA	TGTGCCAGCAGCCCTAAGAGCACAGGCGGGACCTACGAGCAGTACTTC	CASSPKSTGGTYEQYF
few	TRBJ2-5	TRBV2	TRBD2	TGTGCCAGCAGTCTAGCGGGGGCCCACCAAGAGACCCAGTACTTC	CASSLAGAHQETQYF
NA	TRBJ1-5	TRBV28	TRBD1	TGTGCCAGCAGTTTATTGGGACAGGGGAGTCAGCCCCAGCATTTT	CASSLLGQGSQPQHF
NA	TRBJ1-3	TRBV27	NA	TGTGCCAGCAGGGCCTGGGGGCCAGGAAACACCATATATTTT	CASRAWGPGNTIYF
NA	TRBJ2-1	TRBV10-3	NA	TGTGCCATCCACCCGGGGGAGACCTACAATGAGCAGTTCTTC	CAIHPGETYNEQFF
NA	TRBJ1-1	TRBV21-1	NA	TGTGCCAGCAGCAAAGGTGGGAACGGACAAAACACTGAAGCTTTCTTT	CASSKGGNGQNTEAFF